The rows below give T cell receptor beta chains drawn from one sample of a study of shared clonotypes between healthy human individuals. Produced via immunoSEQ multiplex PCR; TCRdb's table is partial and in-frame only. Of some 630,000 clones in the sample, more than 70% are singletons; the top ten hold around 2%. Sequences were obtained from memory CD4+ T cells sorted from blood. The receptors were gathered from a woman between 25 and 40 years old in good health. CDR3s include the opening cysteine and the closing phenylalanine or tryptophan. D genes are given only for firm matches. Rows may omit the clone size; those that give it use once, few, many or a size class.

cdr3_nt cdr3_aa j_call v_call clone_size d_call
TGCGCCAGCAGCTCACTAGAGATCTCCTACGAGCAGTACTTC CASSSLEISYEQYF TRBJ2-7 TRBV5-1 . .
TGTGCCAGCAGCCAAGAGGACAGGGGGCCCTACGAGCAGTACTTC CASSQEDRGPYEQYF TRBJ2-7 TRBV4-2 . TRBD1
TGTGCCAGCAGTGAATCCCACCTAGCGGCCCCTTCGGATGAGCAGTTCTTC CASSESHLAAPSDEQFF TRBJ2-1 TRBV25-1 . TRBD2
TGTGCAAGTCTCCTCCCGGCGGCTAGCGGGTACAATGAGCAGTTCTTC CASLLPAASGYNEQFF TRBJ2-1 TRBV12-2 . .
TGCGCCAGCAGCCAAGCGCACAGGGGATACGAGCAGTACTTC CASSQAHRGYEQYF TRBJ2-7 TRBV4-1 . TRBD1
TGTGCCAGTAGGACAGACACTGAAGCTTTCTTT CASRTDTEAFF TRBJ1-1 TRBV19 . .
TGTGCCATCAGTGAGAACACAGATACGCAGTATTTT CAISENTDTQYF TRBJ2-3 TRBV10-3 few .
TGTGCCAGCAGCTTAGCGGGGGCTGCGGAGACCCAGTACTTC CASSLAGAAETQYF TRBJ2-5 TRBV11-2 . .
TGTGCCAGCAGCTTAGCGGAACACACAGATACGCAGTATTTT CASSLAEHTDTQYF TRBJ2-3 TRBV5-4 . .
TGTGCCAGCAGTTCCCTAGATGACAGAGCCAAAAACATTCAGTACTTC CASSSLDDRAKNIQYF TRBJ2-4 TRBV27 . .
TGTGCCAGCAGTGACAGGGGAGCCAAAAACATTCAGTACTTC CASSDRGAKNIQYF TRBJ2-4 TRBV6-6 . TRBD1
TGTGCCAGTAGTAGGGGACTATACGATGAGCAGTTCTTC CASSRGLYDEQFF TRBJ2-1 TRBV19 . TRBD2
TGTGCCAGCAGCTTTGGATGGAGCACCGGGGAGCTGTTTTTT CASSFGWSTGELFF TRBJ2-2 TRBV5-6 . .
TGTGCCAGCTCACGTGACAGGGATGGTGGAAACACCATATATTTT CASSRDRDGGNTIYF TRBJ1-3 TRBV18 . TRBD1
TGCGCCAGCAGCTATGGACATATTAAAGAGACCCAGTACTTC CASSYGHIKETQYF TRBJ2-5 TRBV5-1 . .
TGTGCCAGCTCACCACTTAGGACAGACACTGAAGCTTTCTTT CASSPLRTDTEAFF TRBJ1-1 TRBV18 . .
TGTGCCAGCAGTTGGGTGGCAGATACGCAGTATTTT CASSWVADTQYF TRBJ2-3 TRBV6-6 . .
TGTGCCAGCAGCACAGGACTAGCGGGAGGTGGCACAGATACGCAGTATTTT CASSTGLAGGGTDTQYF TRBJ2-3 TRBV7-8 once TRBD2
TGTGCCAGCAGCCCCCTTCCAAACGGCGGACAGACCCAGTACTTC CASSPLPNGGQTQYF TRBJ2-5 TRBV7-2 . .
TGTGCCAGCAGCCTGACTAGCGGGAGAACAGATACGCAGTATTTT CASSLTSGRTDTQYF TRBJ2-3 TRBV5-4 . TRBD2
TGCGCCAGCAGCCATGCTCGCCGGGACTATGGCTACACCTTC CASSHARRDYGYTF TRBJ1-2 TRBV4-1 few .
TGTGCCAGCAGCAAACGGCACGGAGGGTCGAGTAACAATCAGCCCCAGCATTTT CASSKRHGGSSNNQPQHF TRBJ1-5 TRBV21-1 . .
TGTGCCAGCAGTTTATTGGGCCCAGGGCCTAACTATGGCTACACCTTC CASSLLGPGPNYGYTF TRBJ1-2 TRBV28 . .
TGTGCCAGCAGCCTTACCCAAGGCGCTAACTATGGCTACACCTTC CASSLTQGANYGYTF TRBJ1-2 TRBV11-2 once .
TGTGCCAGCAGTTTATCATGGCAGATTCAAGAGACCCAGTACTTC CASSLSWQIQETQYF TRBJ2-5 TRBV27 . .
TGTGCCAGCAGCTCTTTGGGGAGGGGGTCCCTTCCCTACGAGCAGTACTTC CASSSLGRGSLPYEQYF TRBJ2-7 TRBV11-2 . .
TGTGCCTGGAGGACGGGACTAGCGGGAGCCCGGGAGACCCAGTACTTC CAWRTGLAGARETQYF TRBJ2-5 TRBV30 many TRBD2
TGTGCCAGCAGTTATATAGGGGGTAACACTGAAGCTTTCTTT CASSYIGGNTEAFF TRBJ1-1 TRBV6-5 . .
TGCGCCAGCAGCCCGGGACTAGCGGGGAACACCGGGGAGCTGTTTTTT CASSPGLAGNTGELFF TRBJ2-2 TRBV5-1 many TRBD2
TGTGCCAGCAGCTTAATGCTAGCGGTATACAATGAGCAGTTCTTC CASSLMLAVYNEQFF TRBJ2-1 TRBV7-2 . TRBD2
TGTGCCAGCGGACGGGACAGGTACATCAATGGCTACACCTTC CASGRDRYINGYTF TRBJ1-2 TRBV27 . TRBD1
TGTGCCAGTAGTACTCGGGGCCGTTATAGCAATCAGCCCCAGCATTTT CASSTRGRYSNQPQHF TRBJ1-5 TRBV19 few .
TGTGCCAGCAGCTTATCCGGGACAGCGGTTGGAGAGACCCAGTACTTC CASSLSGTAVGETQYF TRBJ2-5 TRBV5-5 . TRBD1
TGTGCCAGCAGTTTTAACGGGGCAGATACGCAGTATTTT CASSFNGADTQYF TRBJ2-3 TRBV28 . .
TGTGCCTGGAGGCCCCTGGGGGGGAAATACGAGCAGTACTTC CAWRPLGGKYEQYF TRBJ2-7 TRBV30 . TRBD2
TGTGCCAGTAGCAGGGGCGGCTCCATGAACACTGAAGCTTTCTTT CASSRGGSMNTEAFF TRBJ1-1 TRBV19 once .
TGTGCCAGCAGCTTATCGGGACTAGCGGGAGGGTTACGTTTCTTC CASSLSGLAGGLRFF TRBJ2-1 TRBV7-9 . TRBD2